This TCR beta chain was obtained from a study of CD8+ T cells in alopecia areata. Study in general: For the treated group, dosing was oral tofacitinib at 5 to 10 mg twice daily.

Germline V lookup: CDR1 SGHTA, CDR2 FQGNSA. The CDR3 sequence is 16 residues long. V trimming: 0 bases; J trimming: 3 bases; junction bases outside the gene matches: 6. Isolated RNA was reverse transcribed into cDNA used as the sequencing template. The repertoire was sequenced with immunoSEQ multiplex PCR; TCRdb's copy has only in-frame clones and lacks some. The sample has 140,000 to 150,000 clones; 40% to 55% are singletons. Study results and limitations: Lesional tissue from the scalp (especially in alopecia totalis/universalis) showed higher clonality than normal scalp.

This clone has a handful of counts. Its antigen is undetermined. The origin of this receptor is a human donor with alopecia areata. V usage is TRBV7-2 and J usage is TRBJ2-7, with TRBD2 identical over 9 bases. The sample here was CD4+ T cells sorted from blood, taken at week 0. The CDR3 reads CASSLARGSGSYEQYF. The CDR3 DNA sequence: TGTGCCAGCAGCTTAGCCCGCGGTAGCGGGAGCTACGAGCAGTACTTC.